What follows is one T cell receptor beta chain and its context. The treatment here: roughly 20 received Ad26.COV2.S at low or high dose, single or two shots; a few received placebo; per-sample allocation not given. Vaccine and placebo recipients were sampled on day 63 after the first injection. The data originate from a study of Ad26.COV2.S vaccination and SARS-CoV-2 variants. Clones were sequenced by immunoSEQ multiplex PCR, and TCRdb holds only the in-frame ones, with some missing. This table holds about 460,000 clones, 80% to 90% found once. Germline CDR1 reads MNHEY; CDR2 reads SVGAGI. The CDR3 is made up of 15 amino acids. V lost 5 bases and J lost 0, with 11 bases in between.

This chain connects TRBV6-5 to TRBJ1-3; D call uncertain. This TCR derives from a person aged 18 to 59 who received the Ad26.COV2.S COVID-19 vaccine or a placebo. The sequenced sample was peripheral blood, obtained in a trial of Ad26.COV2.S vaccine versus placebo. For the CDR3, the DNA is TGTGCCAGCAGTACACGACCTGCCTCTGGAAACACCATATATTTT. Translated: CASSTRPASGNTIYF.